Presented here are 28 T cell receptor beta chains from one specimen sequenced in a study of blood T cells in healthy people across ages. The second PCR ran about 6 to 12 cycles with a sample-barcoded 5' primer and J-beta primers. From the 5' RACE reads, TCRdb called clonotypes with MiXCR, one entry per CDR3 protein. This sample carries about 650,000 distinct CDR3 sequences, around 32% of them seen once, and the ten largest clones take just over 15%. Sample: blood. These receptors all stem from a woman over 75 in good health.

V is TRBV11-2 and J is TRBJ2-1; TRBD2 aligns across 13 bases. The CDR3 is 18 residues long. Trimming cost V 0 bases and J 3 bases; bases outside gene matches: 5. The V gene's germline CDR1 is SGHAT and CDR2 FQNNGV. The DNA for the CDR3 is TGTGCCAGCAGCTTAGATCGGACTAGCGGGAGTTTCTACAATGAGCAGTTCTTC. Its translation: CASSLDRTSGSFYNEQFF.

The V call is TRBV6-6, the J call TRBJ2-5; D possibly matches TRBD1 or TRBD2 (5 bases each). Germline lookup yields CDR1 MNHNY and CDR2 SVGAGI (reference sequence). The CDR3 totals 13 residues. V lost 8 bases, J lost 5 bases, and 15 bases lay in between. The CDR3 coding sequence is TGTGCCAGCCGGCCCCCGGGACCGGAGACCCAGTACTTC. It yields the protein CASRPPGPETQYF.

This chain joins TRBV6-2 or TRBV6-3 and TRBJ1-2; TRBD1 matches at 8 bases. Germline lookup yields CDR1 MNHEY and CDR2 SVGEGT. This CDR3 has 16 residues. The junction had 15 bases not matched to a gene; V was cut back by 6 bases and J by 6 bases. The CDR3 here is CASSPTRGRDEDGYTF. The CDR3 bases are TGTGCCAGCAGCCCTACCAGGGGGCGAGATGAAGATGGCTACACCTTC.

This clonotype was found a few times. The genes are TRBV7-3 and TRBJ2-1; D is unresolved. Germline-derived CDR1 and CDR2 are SGHTA and FQGTGA. The CDR3 is 15 amino acids. The V gene lost 4 bases and the J gene lost 0 bases, with 10 bases spanning the gap. The CDR3 reads CASSYSISSYNEQFF. The DNA for the CDR3 is TGTGCCAGCAGCTATAGCATCAGCTCCTACAATGAGCAGTTCTTC.

This clonotype turned up a few times. V and J are TRBV18 and TRBJ1-3; D gene uncertain. The length of the CDR3 is 16 residues. The V end lost 3 bases, the J end lost 4 bases, and 16 bases lay between the germline ends. Germline loops: CDR1 KGHSH, CDR2 LQKENI. CDR3 sequence (DNA): TGTGCCAGCTCACCCGCCAGAAGTAGTCCGGGAAACACCATATATTTT. Translated: CASSPARSSPGNTIYF.

The rearrangement joins TRBV7-2 to TRBJ1-1, with D perhaps matching TRBD1 (5 bases). Germline CDR1 and CDR2: SGHTA and FQGNSA. The CDR3 totals 13 residues. Trimming took off 3 bases at V and 8 bases at J, with 13 bases between the two ends. This chain's CDR3 is CASSFFGGGEAFF. In DNA form, the CDR3 reads TGTGCCAGCAGCTTCTTCGGGGGGGGAGAAGCTTTCTTT.

This clonotype was seen only a few times. This may stem from a read error, because a much larger clone lies one nucleotide away. The chain is built from TRBV5-1 and TRBJ1-4; D not certain. The CDR3 loop spans 15 amino acids. CDR1 and CDR2 from the germline V gene are SGHRS and YFSETQ. DNA for the CDR3: TGCGCCAGCAGCTCGCTATCGAATGCTAATGAAAACCTGTTTTTT. This sequence encodes CASSSLSNANENLFF.

Details on this clonotype: A much larger clone is a single base away; this may be a read error. This chain joins TRBV12-3 or TRBV12-4 and TRBJ2-7, with 12 bases matching TRBD2. This CDR3 has 14 amino acids. This chain's CDR3 is CANSRTSGAYEQYF. CDR3 DNA: TGTGCCAACAGTAGGACTAGCGGGGCCTACGAGCAGTACTTC.

This clonotype came up many times. The chain is built from TRBV7-9 and TRBJ1-5, with D possibly being TRBD1 (6 bases). Trimming removed 4 bases from V and 5 bases from J, with 18 bases in between. Germline lookup yields CDR1 SEHNR and CDR2 FQNEAQ (reference sequence). The CDR3 has 16 amino acids. The CDR3: CASSSPGRGGDQPQHF. The DNA of the CDR3 is TGTGCCAGCAGCTCCCCAGGGAGGGGGGGAGATCAGCCCCAGCATTTT.

This clonotype occurred many times. The chain links TRBV28 to TRBJ2-7; 10 positions match TRBD1. V lost 10 bases, J lost 0 bases, and 6 bases stayed unmatched. The CDR3 is 14 amino acids. Per germline, CDR1 MDHEN and CDR2 SYDVKM. CDR3 residues: CATLGQGSSYEQYF. The CDR3, as DNA: TGTGCCACCCTGGGACAGGGGAGCTCCTACGAGCAGTACTTC.

The chain has TRBV5-5 and TRBJ2-5, with 14 positions matching TRBD2. Germline CDR1 reads SGHKS; CDR2 reads YYEKEE (reference sequence). V gave up 4 bases and J gave up 11 bases; unmatched junction bases: 7. The CDR3 loop spans 14 amino acids. In DNA form, the CDR3 reads TGTGCCAGCAGCGGGACTAGCGGGGGCTATAAGCAGTACTTC. As protein: CASSGTSGGYKQYF.

This clonotype appeared once. This chain links TRBV5-1 with TRBJ2-1; TRBD2 agrees at 9 bases. The trim removed 5 bases at V and 9 bases at J, leaving 9 bases unmatched. The CDR3 is 14 amino acids. Germline values: CDR1 SGHRS, CDR2 YFSETQ. The CDR3 here is CASSDGGGATEQFF. For the CDR3, the DNA is TGCGCCAGCAGTGACGGCGGGGGGGCCACTGAGCAGTTCTTC.

This clonotype came up a few times. The chain joins TRBV12-3 or TRBV12-4 to TRBJ1-4, with a possible D match to TRBD1 (6 bases). This CDR3 spans 19 amino acids. V was pared by 7 bases and J by 7 bases, with 31 bases between. The CDR3 here is CASTRRGGASRYGGEKLFF. The CDR3 nucleotides are TGTGCCAGCACCCGGAGGGGGGGCGCTTCCCGTTACGGGGGTGAAAAACTGTTTTTT.

The sample holds many counts of this clonotype. The gene calls are TRBV10-3 and TRBJ2-3; weak D call: TRBD2 (5 bases). The CDR3 has 12 residues. V was shortened by 5 bases and J by 6 bases, with 9 bases between the two germline ends. Germline CDR1 reads ENHRY; CDR2 reads SYGVKD. The CDR3 reads CAISPSGDTQYF. CDR3 nucleotide sequence: TGTGCCATCAGTCCGTCGGGGGATACGCAGTATTTT.

The J gene is TRBJ2-3, the V gene TRBV7-2; 9 bases are a match to TRBD2. Per germline, CDR1 SGHTA and CDR2 FQGNSA. The CDR3 length is 14 residues. With V trimmed by 3 bases and J by 5 bases, 3 bases remained unmatched. The CDR3 here is CASSFNSGGDTQYF. The CDR3 bases are TGTGCCAGCAGCTTTAATAGCGGGGGAGATACGCAGTATTTT.

Worth noting for this clonotype: One end of the junction does not line up with germline, which may come from a read error. The CDR3 sequence is CANSPSLAGRSYEQYF. CDR3 coding DNA: TGTGCCAACAGCCCTTCACTAGCGGGGCGCTCCTACGAGCAGTACTTC. The chain has TRBV7-7 and TRBJ2-7, with 10 bases that match TRBD2. The CDR3 covers 16 residues. Germline loops: CDR1 SSHAT, CDR2 FNYEAQ (reference sequence).

This clonotype was counted ten times or more. The chain combines TRBV10-3 with TRBJ1-2; 9 positions agree with TRBD1. Germline V lookup: CDR1 ENHRY, CDR2 SYGVKD. The CDR3 totals 16 residues. The V segment lost 6 bases and the J segment 6 bases; nucleotides outside the gene matches: 14. CDR3 protein: CAIRTGQGQYQHGYTF. The CDR3 DNA sequence: TGTGCCATCAGGACGGGACAGGGCCAATATCAACATGGCTACACCTTC.

The rearrangement uses TRBV20-1 and TRBJ1-4; D gene unclear. The CDR3 runs to 15 residues. CDR1 and CDR2 from the germline V gene are DFQATT and SNEGSKA (reference sequence). V shed 3 bases and J shed 7 bases, with 18 bases lying between them. CDR3 region: CSASQQTFGSEKLFF. As DNA, the CDR3 is TGCAGTGCTAGTCAGCAGACCTTCGGGAGTGAAAAACTGTTTTTT.

This clonotype has just a few counts. The chain couples TRBV5-6 to TRBJ2-1; 9 bases match TRBD2. The J call may not be correct, given that the DNA end is closer to TRBJ2-7. CDR1 is SGHDT and CDR2 is YYEEEE in the germline V gene. The CDR3 spans 17 residues. The CDR3 nucleotides are TGTGCCAGCAGCCCAACCTATAGCGGGAGCTCCTACAATGAGCAGTACTTC. Translated: CASSPTYSGSSYNEQYF.

In this sample, this clonotype turned up many times. The chain couples TRBV19 to TRBJ2-7; D might be TRBD2 (6 bases). This CDR3 contains 14 residues. From germline, CDR1 is LNHDA and CDR2 SQIVND (reference sequence). V was cut by 5 bases and J by 2 bases, with 13 bases left in between. The DNA of the CDR3 is TGTGCCAGTAGTTCGGGGACTTCGCCCTACGAGCAGTACTTC. It translates to CASSSGTSPYEQYF.

This clonotype was seen repeatedly, ten times or more. V usage is TRBV18 and J usage is TRBJ2-1, with TRBD2 identical over 11 bases. This CDR3 spans 16 amino acids. CDR1 KGHSH and CDR2 LQKENI come from the germline V gene. The trim removed 5 bases at V and 8 bases at J, leaving 11 bases unmatched. CDR3 residues: CASSSGAGTSGYEQFF. Written as DNA, the CDR3 is TGTGCCAGCTCATCCGGGGCCGGGACTAGCGGCTATGAGCAGTTCTTC.

The chain uses TRBV6-1 and TRBJ2-5; 12 positions match TRBD2. From germline, CDR1 is MNHNS and CDR2 SASEGT. V lost 7 bases and J lost 1; bases outside the gene matches: 4. The CDR3 is 15 amino acids. The CDR3 here is CASTLLAGGQETQYF. The CDR3 DNA is TGTGCCAGCACCCTACTAGCGGGGGGCCAAGAGACCCAGTACTTC.

This clonotype was counted between two and nine times. The V and J genes are TRBV4-2 and TRBJ2-7, with D tentatively TRBD1 (7 bases). The CDR3 totals 16 residues. From germline, CDR1 is LGHNA and CDR2 YNFKEQ. V lost 0 bases and J lost 7, with 19 bases in between. DNA for the CDR3: TGTGCCAGCAGCCAAGATGGCAGGGGGGATAGTGATGAGCAGTACTTC. Its translation is CASSQDGRGDSDEQYF.

The sample holds one count of this clonotype. A read error may explain this, as a much larger clone is one base away. V is TRBV28 and J is TRBJ2-7, with D hard to call. The germline gives CDR1 MDHEN, CDR2 SYDVKM. The V end lost 11 bases, the J end lost 6 bases, and 11 bases lay between the germline ends. This CDR3 has 10 residues. The CDR3 DNA reads as TGTGCCGCCTCCACCCTCGAGCAGTACTTC. The encoded protein is CAASTLEQYF.

The chain uses TRBV7-2 and TRBJ1-6; D ambiguous. The CDR3 consists of 14 residues. The germline CDR1 and CDR2 sequences are SGHTA and FQGNSA. Trimming stripped 5 bases from V and 7 bases from J, with 12 bases between. CDR3 amino acids: CASSTRPGNSPLHF. Written as DNA, the CDR3 is TGTGCCAGCAGCACGAGACCCGGGAATTCACCCCTCCACTTT.

The chain joins TRBV6-2 or TRBV6-3 to TRBJ1-1, with D uncertain. The CDR3 consists of 14 residues. Trimming cost V 8 bases and J 3 bases, with 16 bases left between them. CDR1 is MNHEY, CDR2 SVGEGT, per germline. As DNA, the CDR3 is TGTGCCAGCCAGTCCCCCGGGATGGACACTGAAGCTTTCTTT. It translates to CASQSPGMDTEAFF.

This chain connects TRBV5-6 to TRBJ1-2; tentatively, D is TRBD1 (6 bases). The ends were cut back, 4 bases at V and 4 bases at J, with 17 bases in the middle. The CDR3 is 15 residues long. Germline CDR1 reads SGHDT; CDR2 reads YYEEEE. The CDR3 nucleotides are TGTGCCAGCAGCCCCTACAGGGTATTTAGCTATGGCTACACCTTC. Encoded protein: CASSPYRVFSYGYTF.

Of note for this clonotype: A much larger clonotype is one base distant, so this may be a read error. The chain combines TRBV10-3 with TRBJ2-7, with unresolved D. With 11 bases removed from V and 0 bases from J, the gap between germline ends came to 17 bases. CDR3 length: 14 amino acids. Per germline, CDR1 ENHRY and CDR2 SYGVKD. Here the CDR3 reads CADGWAASSYEQYF. The CDR3 DNA is TGTGCCGATGGATGGGCAGCCAGCTCCTACGAGCAGTACTTC.